This is a list of T cell receptor beta chains from one sample in a study of vaccination and CD4 T cells after COVID-19. These receptors have no identified antigens. A single record per CDR3 protein comes from TCRdb applying MiXCR to the PCR reads. This table holds about 2,400 distinct CDR3 sequences, roughly 22% found once. Sequenced sample: CD4+ T cells from blood, cultured in vitro. The receptor source for this set is a human donor in good health. Each CDR3 is given without its conserved first and last residue. The order of the fields is D gene, J gene, V gene, CDR3 protein. The D gene is left open where the match is weak.

NA,TRBJ2-2,TRBV7-2,ASSPGRTGELF
NA,TRBJ1-5,TRBV28,ASSDLQGARQPQH
TRBD1,TRBJ1-5,TRBV10-2,ASLGTGGPNQPQH
NA,TRBJ2-1,TRBV14,ASSQVDGVAQF
NA,TRBJ1-2,TRBV7-2,ASSLAGQRARHGYT
TRBD1,TRBJ1-1,TRBV19,ASSIRSGGGGAF
TRBD2,TRBJ2-1,TRBV15,ATSSGPGLAGPKTTYNEQF
TRBD2,TRBJ2-2,TRBV5-4,ASSGVSGSRNGELF
TRBD1,TRBJ2-3,TRBV27,ASSSKPTIRQGYTDTQY
NA,TRBJ2-3,TRBV7-9,ASSLGHTTRGDTQY
TRBD1,TRBJ1-1,TRBV27,ASTRYRGSNTEAF
NA,TRBJ2-3,TRBV19,ASRSTSSPTDTQY
NA,TRBJ2-1,TRBV2,ASSAESYNEQF
TRBD2,TRBJ2-5,TRBV27,ASSLNIPSGQETQY
TRBD1,TRBJ2-7,TRBV27,ASSLAQGDEQY
TRBD1,TRBJ1-1,TRBV15,ATSSFGQGAEAF
NA,TRBJ1-5,TRBV4-3,ASSQAIQGDQPQH
NA,TRBJ2-7,TRBV6-4,ASGLPSHYEQY
NA,TRBJ1-5,TRBV6-2/TRBV6-3,ASSPLREQPQH
NA,TRBJ2-5,TRBV27,ASSLGIQETQY
NA,TRBJ1-6,TRBV28,ASWAVRDSPLH
NA,TRBJ2-5,TRBV6-1,ASSLRLTETQY
NA,TRBJ1-1,TRBV4-1,ASSQVSRTRKTEAF
NA,TRBJ2-7,TRBV11-2,ASSLDSGMGWYEQY
TRBD1,TRBJ1-4,TRBV2,ARGRQGAEEKLF
TRBD1,TRBJ1-4,TRBV29-1,SGVTGVNEKLF
NA,TRBJ2-7,TRBV5-4,ASSLGGRAAYEQY
NA,TRBJ1-2,TRBV29-1,SVAVGGYT
NA,TRBJ2-3,TRBV5-4,ASSPGRTDTQY
TRBD2,TRBJ2-5,TRBV29-1,SVGLAGTRGETQY
TRBD1,TRBJ1-1,TRBV6-2/TRBV6-3,ASSYPPVQGAGAF
TRBD1,TRBJ2-3,TRBV4-2,ASSPRQGSTDTQY